A single sample gave rise to the 5 T cell receptor beta chains below, sequenced in a study of blood T cell repertoires in COVID-19. Profiled with immunoSEQ multiplex PCR; TCRdb holds only in-frame clones, not every one. The sample includes roughly 220,000 clones, about 86% of them seen just once. Sequencing input: PBMCs or T cells enriched from blood (not recorded which). Every receptor here comes from a woman between 40 and 55 years old with acute COVID-19.

The chain is built from TRBV18 and TRBJ2-5; D might be TRBD1 (5 bases). Germline CDR1 KGHSH, CDR2 LQKENI. The CDR3 spans 13 residues. V dropped 2 bases and J dropped 5 bases, with 9 bases sitting between them. The CDR3 sequence: CASSPGAGETQYF. DNA for the CDR3: TGTGCCAGCTCACCAGGGGCCGGGGAGACCCAGTACTTC.

The V and J genes are TRBV6-5 and TRBJ2-4; 9 positions agree with TRBD1. V lost 6 bases, J lost 1 base, and 1 base stayed unmatched. Looked up from germline, CDR1 is MNHEY and CDR2 is SVGAGI. The CDR3 length is 14 residues. The CDR3 here is CASRGTGAKNIQYF. Written as DNA, the CDR3 is TGTGCCAGCAGAGGGACAGGGGCCAAAAACATTCAGTACTTC.

This chain uses TRBV5-1 with TRBJ1-1, with TRBD1 matching over 8 bases. This CDR3 has 15 residues. The ends lost 3 bases at V and 0 bases at J; junction bases unmatched: 4. Germline CDR1 SGHRS, CDR2 YFSETQ. Here the CDR3 reads CASSSRTGLNTEAFF. The CDR3 nucleotides are TGCGCCAGCAGCTCCCGGACAGGGTTGAACACTGAAGCTTTCTTT.

V usage is TRBV28 and J usage is TRBJ1-1, with 8 nucleotides matching TRBD1. Germline V CDR1 and CDR2: MDHEN, SYDVKM. CDR3 length equals 16 residues. The ends lost 6 bases at V and 1 base at J; junction bases unmatched: 10. As DNA, the CDR3 is TGTGCCAGCAGCCAAATCCAGGGGGCTGGGAACACTGAAGCTTTCTTT. It yields the protein CASSQIQGAGNTEAFF.

The rearrangement links TRBV7-2 to TRBJ1-2; 9 positions agree with TRBD1. CDR1 and CDR2 (germline): SGHTA, FQGNSA. The CDR3 extends over 15 amino acids. The trim removed 4 bases at V and 8 bases at J, leaving 11 bases unmatched. The CDR3 loop is CASSSYLQGAQGYTF. The CDR3 bases are TGTGCCAGCAGCTCCTATTTACAGGGGGCTCAGGGCTACACCTTC.